The 32 T cell receptor beta chains presented below share a single source sample, sequenced in a study of beta chain features in type 1 diabetes. Study findings and constraints: There was a moderate but significant shortening of TCRB CDR3s in all four CD4+ subsets of Type 1 diabetes patients.

These receptors' targets are unknown. Investigators reverse transcribed all isolated RNA, so they sequenced expressed TCRB transcripts. Libraries were prepared by immunoSEQ multiplex PCR; TCRdb keeps only in-frame clonotypes and omits some of them. The top ten clones hold roughly 1% of a sample with almost 350,000 clones, 9.3% of them seen once. Input material: central memory CD4+ T cells from blood. Receptor source: a man under 40 with type 1 diabetes.

On this clone itself: A junction boundary mismatches the germline segment, possibly from a read error. V and J are TRBV7-2 and TRBJ2-3, with 10 bases matching TRBD2. The CDR3 covers 15 residues. Germline assignment: CDR1 SGHTA and CDR2 FQGNSA. CDR3 DNA: TGTGCCAGCAGCTTAGAGCGGGGGGGCACGGATACGCAGTATTTT. Its protein product is CASSLERGGTDTQYF.

The CDR3 DNA reads TGTGCCAGCAGCCTGACAGGCACAGATACGCAGTATTTT. It is translated as CASSLTGTDTQYF. The V gene is TRBV5-6, the J gene TRBJ2-3; a weak D match, TRBD1 (5 bases). The CDR3 loop spans 13 amino acids. Germline V gene data show CDR1 as SGHDT and CDR2 as YYEEEE. V was cut by 4 bases and J by 1 base, with 7 bases left in between.

The table lists this clone with many counts. The rearrangement links TRBV10-3 to TRBJ2-4, with D perhaps assigned TRBD1 or TRBD2 (5 bases each). CDR1 is ENHRY and CDR2 is SYGVKD in the germline V gene. Trimming removed 2 bases at V and 1 base at J, with 12 bases between. CDR3 length: 16 residues. The CDR3: CAISEPLGTAKNIQYF. CDR3 nucleotide sequence: TGTGCCATCAGTGAGCCGCTGGGGACGGCCAAAAACATTCAGTACTTC.

This clone was found a few times. The chain joins TRBV5-1 to TRBJ2-5; the D gene is possibly TRBD1 (6 bases). The CDR3 is 14 residues long. The V end lost 2 bases, the J end lost 3 bases, and 11 bases lay between the germline ends. In germline, CDR1 is SGHRS, CDR2 YFSETQ. CDR3 nucleotide sequence: TGCGCCAGCAGCTTCGGGCAGGGGAAAGAGACCCAGTACTTC. It yields the protein CASSFGQGKETQYF.

The gene calls are TRBV5-1 and TRBJ2-7; D might be TRBD1 (5 bases). Trimming took 2 bases from V and 0 from J, leaving 12 bases between them. This CDR3 has 15 amino acids. Per the germline V gene, CDR1 is SGHRS and CDR2 is YFSETQ. CDR3 sequence: CASSFSGRSSYEQYF. The CDR3 nucleotides read TGCGCCAGCAGCTTTTCAGGGCGCAGCTCCTACGAGCAGTACTTC.

Note on this clone: At the DNA level, this CDR3 is encoded by other sequences in the same sample as well. The V and J genes are TRBV6-5 and TRBJ2-1; 15 bases line up with TRBD2. J lost 7 bases, V lost 5 bases, and 3 bases had no gene match. The CDR3 spans 15 residues. CDR1 is MNHEY, CDR2 SVGAGI, per germline. For the CDR3, the DNA is TGTGCCAGCAGTCTGGGACTAGCGGGGGGTAATGAGCAGTTCTTC. It encodes CASSLGLAGGNEQFF.

This clone was picked up a small number of times. The rearrangement links TRBV2 to TRBJ2-5; D might be TRBD1 (6 bases). V was shortened by 6 bases and J by 2 bases, with 13 bases between the two germline ends. The CDR3 is made up of 14 amino acids. In germline, CDR1 is SNHLY, CDR2 FYNNEI. The chain's CDR3 is CASRLTGVQETQYF. Written as DNA, the CDR3 is TGTGCCAGCAGGCTGACAGGCGTACAAGAGACCCAGTACTTC.

This chain joins TRBV7-9 and TRBJ1-1, with TRBD1 identical over 7 bases. J was trimmed by 5 bases and V by 5 bases; bases with no gene match: 2. The germline V gene has CDR1 SEHNR and CDR2 FQNEAQ (reference sequence). The CDR3 consists of 12 residues. CDR3 in amino acids: CASSQGGTEAFF. CDR3 nucleotides: TGTGCCAGCAGCCAGGGGGGGACTGAAGCTTTCTTT.

In this sample, this clone turned up a few times. This chain connects TRBV5-1 to TRBJ2-5; weak D call: TRBD1 (6 bases). This CDR3 comprises 17 residues. Germline V gene lookup returns CDR1 SGHRS and CDR2 YFSETQ. V was cut by 0 bases and J by 5 bases, with 20 bases left in between. The CDR3 DNA reads TGCGCCAGCAGCTTGGTGGGGGCACGACGAGGGATGGAGACCCAGTACTTC. Its protein is CASSLVGARRGMETQYF.

The chain combines TRBV19 with TRBJ1-1, with D possibly being TRBD1 (5 bases). In germline, CDR1 is LNHDA, CDR2 SQIVND (reference sequence). CDR3 length: 15 residues. V lost 3 bases and J lost 2, with 13 bases in between. CDR3 coding DNA: TGTGCCAGTAGTATCCAGGCGACAGTTAACACTGAAGCTTTCTTT. Translation: CASSIQATVNTEAFF.

This clone showed up just a few times. The chain is built from TRBV5-1 and TRBJ2-3; D not certain. The CDR3 covers 13 residues. The germline V gene encodes CDR1 SGHRS and CDR2 YFSETQ. The V end was cut by 7 bases, the J end by 0 bases, with 9 bases between. As DNA, the CDR3 is TGCGCCAGCCGCGGCCCTAGCACAGATACGCAGTATTTT. Translation: CASRGPSTDTQYF.

The chain carries TRBV7-8 and TRBJ2-5; 9 nucleotides line up with TRBD2. In germline, CDR1 is SGHVS, CDR2 FQNEAQ. V lost 4 bases to trimming and J lost 5 bases; unmatched junction nucleotides: 5. The CDR3 runs to 14 residues. The CDR3 nucleotides read TGTGCCAGCAGCTCCGGACTAGCGAGGGAGACCCAGTACTTC. Its translation is CASSSGLARETQYF.

This clone was observed a few times. This chain connects TRBV2 to TRBJ2-7; D is ambiguous. V lost 6 bases and J 0 bases, leaving 12 bases between the germline ends. The CDR3 runs 14 residues. Germline CDR1 is SNHLY and CDR2 is FYNNEI. CDR3 sequence reads: CASRERTNSYEQYF. DNA for the CDR3: TGTGCCAGCAGGGAGAGGACCAACTCCTACGAGCAGTACTTC.

This chain connects TRBV9 to TRBJ2-2, with TRBD1 matching over 12 bases. The CDR3 runs 17 residues. Germline CDR1 is SGDLS and CDR2 is YYNGEE. V dropped 4 bases and J dropped 3; count of bases not matched to a gene: 7. The CDR3 loop is CASSLGTGGRDTGELFF. The CDR3 bases are TGTGCCAGCAGCCTAGGGACAGGGGGCCGGGACACCGGGGAGCTGTTTTTT.

The V call is TRBV27, the J call TRBJ2-7, with D perhaps matching TRBD1 or TRBD2 (6 bases each). Germline-derived CDR1 and CDR2 are MNHEY and SMNVEV (reference sequence). The CDR3 loop spans 14 amino acids. V lost 2 bases and J lost 3, with 11 bases in between. The chain's CDR3 is CASSLGGRNYEQYF. The CDR3 region has the DNA TGTGCCAGCAGTTTAGGGGGGCGCAACTACGAGCAGTACTTC.

The rearrangement uses TRBV5-4 and TRBJ2-1, with 14 nucleotides matching TRBD2. Per germline, CDR1 SGHNT and CDR2 YYREEE (reference sequence). V lost 4 bases, J lost 4 bases, and 7 bases stayed unmatched. The CDR3 is made up of 17 amino acids. For the CDR3, the DNA is TGTGCCAGCAGCATCGGGACTAGCGGGGGCCGATACAATGAGCAGTTCTTC. Protein sequence: CASSIGTSGGRYNEQFF.

V gene TRBV7-9 combines with J gene TRBJ1-3; no clear D. The CDR3 loop spans 13 amino acids. Deletions cut 5 bases from V and 0 bases from J, with 5 bases between. CDR1 is SEHNR, CDR2 FQNEAQ, per germline (reference sequence). CDR3 in DNA: TGTGCCAGCAGCCCCGTCTCTGGAAACACCATATATTTT. As protein: CASSPVSGNTIYF.

In nucleotides, the CDR3 is TGTGCCAGCAGTTCACGAGACCGGGAGCAGTTCTTC. Translating it yields CASSSRDREQFF. This rearrangement joins TRBV28 to TRBJ2-1; no firm D call. CDR1 and CDR2 from the germline V gene are MDHEN and SYDVKM. V was trimmed by 4 bases and J by 10 bases, leaving 11 bases between them. The CDR3 spans 12 residues.

This chain connects TRBV2 to TRBJ1-4; D possibly corresponds to TRBD1 (5 bases). Germline V gene sequence: CDR1 SNHLY, CDR2 FYNNEI. This CDR3 has 14 amino acids. Trimming took off 2 bases at V and 12 bases at J, with 16 bases between the two ends. The CDR3 is CASSEPRVWQELFF. DNA for the CDR3: TGTGCCAGCAGTGAACCCAGGGTTTGGCAGGAACTGTTTTTT.

Only a few counts were recorded for this clone. The chain couples TRBV7-8 to TRBJ2-1, with TRBD2 as a possible D gene (5 bases). The CDR3 length is 14 residues. Germline V gene data show CDR1 as SGHVS and CDR2 as FQNEAQ. The V end lost 0 bases, the J end lost 3 bases, and 6 bases lay between the germline ends. CDR3 sequence (DNA): TGTGCCAGCAGCTTAGCGGGGAGCTACAATGAGCAGTTCTTC. Translated, it gives CASSLAGSYNEQFF.

V usage is TRBV6-5 and J usage is TRBJ2-3, with TRBD2 matching over 10 bases. Germline V CDR1 and CDR2: MNHEY, SVGAGI. Germline trimming cut 8 bases from V and 2 bases from J; bases unmatched to any gene: 7. This CDR3 is 15 amino acids long. The CDR3 sequence is CASLESGGATDTQYF. As DNA, the CDR3 is TGTGCCAGCCTGGAGAGCGGGGGGGCCACAGATACGCAGTATTTT.

The rearrangement joins TRBV29-1 to TRBJ2-1; TRBD1 matches 8 bases. The CDR3 contains 14 residues. Per germline, CDR1 SQVTM and CDR2 ANQGSEA. Trimming removed 5 bases from V and 1 base from J; junction bases left unmatched: 4. CDR3 sequence: CSVSQGGSYNEQFF. As DNA, the CDR3 is TGCAGCGTTTCACAGGGGGGATCCTACAATGAGCAGTTCTTC.

This clone has a handful of counts. This chain joins TRBV7-2 and TRBJ1-5, with D uncertain. Trimming took off 5 bases at V and 0 bases at J, with 11 bases between the two ends. Germline V gene lookup returns CDR1 SGHTA and CDR2 FQGNSA. This CDR3 is 15 amino acids long. This chain's CDR3 is CASSPGGNSNQPQHF. The CDR3 DNA follows: TGTGCCAGCAGCCCCGGAGGGAATAGCAATCAGCCCCAGCATTTT. The full variable domain, its missing parts supplied by reference TRBV7-2 and TRBJ1-5, is GAGVSQSPSNKVTEKGKDVELRCDPISGHTALYWYRQSLGQGLEFLIYFQGNSAPDKSGLPSDRFSAERTGGSVSTLTIQRTQQEDSAVYLCASSPGGNSNQPQHFGDGTRLSIL.

This clone has ten or more counts. The chain uses TRBV28 and TRBJ2-7, with 11 positions matching TRBD1. The trim removed 5 bases at V and 6 bases at J, leaving 9 bases unmatched. CDR3 length: 15 amino acids. Germline V gene sequence: CDR1 MDHEN, CDR2 SYDVKM. The CDR3 nucleotides read TGTGCCAGCAGTCCGGCGGACAGGGGGCCCTCCGAGCAGTACTTC. It translates to CASSPADRGPSEQYF.

The chain carries TRBV5-6 and TRBJ1-1; D unresolved. V was clipped by 1 base and J by 1 base, with 11 bases between them. Germline-derived CDR1 and CDR2 are SGHDT and YYEEEE. The CDR3 spans 15 residues. The CDR3 loop reads CASSLWSIGNTEAFF. The CDR3 DNA reads TGTGCCAGCAGCTTGTGGTCTATAGGGAACACTGAAGCTTTCTTT.

This clone was seen only a few times. The V call is TRBV5-6, the J call TRBJ1-6; 10 nucleotides agree with TRBD1. The CDR3 has 15 amino acids. The V gene's germline CDR1 is SGHDT and CDR2 YYEEEE. The V gene end was trimmed by 2 bases and the J gene end by 6 bases; junction bases not matched to a gene: 2. CDR3 in DNA: TGTGCCAGCAGCTTCCGGACAGGGGGTAATTCACCCCTCCACTTT. Amino acids: CASSFRTGGNSPLHF.

This chain joins TRBV9 and TRBJ2-7, with D tentatively TRBD1 (6 bases). Looked up from germline, CDR1 is SGDLS and CDR2 is YYNGEE. The length of the CDR3 is 14 residues. Trimming stripped 1 base from V and 1 base from J, with 9 bases between. Written as DNA, the CDR3 is TGTGCCAGCAGCGTACAGGGGTCATCCTACGAGCAGTACTTC. Protein sequence: CASSVQGSSYEQYF.

CDR3 nucleotide sequence: TGTGCCAGCAGCTTAGGGGCAGGGATCACAGATACGCAGTATTTT. Amino acids: CASSLGAGITDTQYF. The V and J genes are TRBV7-2 and TRBJ2-3; D may be TRBD1 (5 bases). Germline V CDR1 and CDR2: SGHTA, FQGNSA. There are 15 residues in the CDR3. V shed 1 base and J shed 2 bases, with 10 bases lying between them.

This clone was detected many times. The genes are TRBV7-9 and TRBJ2-3; the D gene is possibly TRBD1 (5 bases). From germline, CDR1 is SEHNR and CDR2 FQNEAQ (reference sequence). CDR3 length equals 14 residues. V gave up 3 bases and J gave up 4 bases, with 11 bases separating them. This CDR3 is CASSLGTGSDTQYF. The CDR3 region has the DNA TGTGCCAGCAGCTTGGGCACAGGTTCAGATACGCAGTATTTT.

This clone has a handful of counts. The chain recombines TRBV7-8 with TRBJ1-2; 10 bases are a match to TRBD1. J lost 8 bases, V lost 6 bases, and 9 bases had no gene match. The CDR3 spans 14 residues. CDR1 and CDR2 from the germline V gene are SGHVS and FQNEAQ. The DNA of the CDR3 is TGTGCCAGCAGTCCCGGACAGGGGGTGAGGGGCTACACCTTC. Its protein is CASSPGQGVRGYTF.

This clone was detected a few times. This chain connects TRBV9 to TRBJ1-5; no firm D call. The CDR3 loop spans 15 amino acids. V lost 4 bases and J lost 0, with 11 bases in between. CDR1 is SGDLS, CDR2 YYNGEE, per germline. CDR3 amino acids: CASSKDGNSNQPQHF. The CDR3 DNA follows: TGTGCCAGCAGCAAGGACGGTAATAGCAATCAGCCCCAGCATTTT. The whole variable domain, filled in from reference TRBV9 and TRBJ1-5, reads DSGVTQTPKHLITATGQRVTLRCSPRSGDLSVYWYQQSLDQGLQFLIQYYNGEERAKGNILERFSAQQFPDLHSELNLSSLELGDSALYFCASSKDGNSNQPQHFGDGTRLSIL.

This clone showed up just a few times. This CDR3 is also generated by other DNA sequences in the sample. The chain combines TRBV5-1 with TRBJ2-5; the match to TRBD1 covers 9 bases. This CDR3 comprises 14 residues. The ends lost 4 bases at V and 2 bases at J; junction bases unmatched: 3. Germline lookup yields CDR1 SGHRS and CDR2 YFSETQ. For the CDR3, the DNA is TGCGCCAGCAGCCTAGACAGGGGGCAAGAGACCCAGTACTTC. Protein: CASSLDRGQETQYF. The full variable domain, in which reference TRBV5-1 and TRBJ2-5 provide the parts outside the CDR3, is KAGVTQTPRYLIKTRGQQVTLSCSPISGHRSVSWYQQTPGQGLQFLFEYFSETQRNKGNFPGRFSGRQFSNSRSEMNVSTLELGDSALYLCASSLDRGQETQYFGPGTRLLVL.